This T cell receptor (beta chain) was recorded in a study of shared clonotypes between healthy human individuals. The overall study: CD8 memory received one plate per donor, CD8 naive two, CD4 memory three and CD4 naive three.

Original processing notes: ImmunoSEQ gave junction-only sequences without quality scores, so filtering differed. Only in-frame clones appear in the TCRdb table, and some are missing; sequencing was by immunoSEQ multiplex PCR. D and trimming were read from the DNA, whereas the V and J calls and clone size are those reported in that table. The sample carries some 2,000,000 clones, 90% to 95% recorded once. Germline lookup yields CDR1 SGHDT and CDR2 YYEEEE. With V trimmed by 4 bases and J by 5 bases, 3 bases remained unmatched. The CDR3 runs to 13 residues. CD4+ cells were split into CD45RA+ naive and CD45RA-negative memory subsets. Comments on this clone: This sample includes further DNA sequences coding for the same CDR3.

The sequence was collected from a man aged 18-30 years in good health. V gene TRBV5-6 combines with J gene TRBJ1-2; 9 positions agree with TRBD1. Sequenced input: naive CD4+ T cells sorted from blood. Subset: CD45RA+ positively selected. CDR3 sequence (DNA): TGTGCCAGCAGCACAGGACAGGGGTATGGCTACACCTTC. Translation: CASSTGQGYGYTF.